These 8 T cell receptor beta chains came from one sample sequenced in a study of T cell responses to AZD1222 COVID-19 vaccine. Assay: immunoSEQ multiplex PCR; the TCRdb copy retains only in-frame clones and omits some. The sample carries tens of thousands of clones, about 81% recorded once. The input for sequencing was peripheral blood, taken 28 days after the second AZD1222 dose. The source is an adult who received the AZD1222 COVID-19 vaccine.

This clone was observed a single time. The V call is TRBV28, the J call TRBJ2-3, with D unresolved. Germline lookup yields CDR1 MDHEN and CDR2 SYDVKM. The CDR3 has 15 residues. V was trimmed by 7 bases and J by 0 bases, leaving 14 bases between them. The chain's CDR3 is CASTLDRFSTDTQYF. The CDR3, as DNA: TGTGCCAGCACCCTGGACCGTTTTAGCACAGATACGCAGTATTTT.

The genes are TRBV5-1 and TRBJ1-1, with 7 bases identical to TRBD1. The germline gives CDR1 SGHRS, CDR2 YFSETQ. This CDR3 has 12 amino acids. In nucleotides, the CDR3 is TGCGCTAGGGAGGGGGCGAGGACTGAAGCTTTCTTT. It yields the protein CAREGARTEAFF. The full variable domain, with the rest looked up from reference TRBV5-1 and TRBJ1-1, is KAGVTQTPRYLIKTRGQQVTLSCSPISGHRSVSWYQQTPGQGLQFLFEYFSETQRNKGNFPGRFSGRQFSNSRSEMNVSTLELGDSALYLCAREGARTEAFFGQGTRLTVV.

The chain employs TRBV5-1 and TRBJ2-7, with TRBD2 as a possible D gene (5 bases). Germline lookup yields CDR1 SGHRS and CDR2 YFSETQ. The V end was cut by 4 bases, the J end by 1 base, with 15 bases between. The CDR3 has 15 residues. CDR3 sequence (DNA): TGCGCCAGCAGCCCGGGGTTTCTTCGATCCTACGAGCAGTACTTC. This codes for CASSPGFLRSYEQYF.

The chain carries TRBV7-9 and TRBJ2-7, with D perhaps matching TRBD1 (5 bases). The V gene's germline CDR1 is SEHNR and CDR2 FQNEAQ (reference sequence). The CDR3 runs 16 residues. Trimming pared 5 bases from V and 0 bases from J, leaving 17 bases between. CDR3 bases: TGTGCCAGCAGCACCCGACAGAATTCGGGCTCCTACGAGCAGTACTTC. This codes for CASSTRQNSGSYEQYF.

This clone was seen repeatedly, ten times or more. This rearrangement joins TRBV19 to TRBJ2-3; possibly TRBD2 for D (6 bases). CDR3 size: 15 residues. V was cut by 5 bases and J by 2 bases, with 14 bases left in between. CDR1 and CDR2 from the germline V gene are LNHDA and SQIVND (reference sequence). The CDR3 here is CASSEAGSYTDTQYF. For the CDR3, the DNA is TGTGCCAGTAGTGAGGCGGGGTCCTACACAGATACGCAGTATTTT.

This chain joins TRBV30 and TRBJ2-2; D remains unclear. The germline V gene encodes CDR1 GTSNPN and CDR2 SVGIG (reference sequence). The CDR3 has 12 residues. Trimming took 3 bases from V and 4 from J, leaving 6 bases between them. The CDR3 loop is CAWREGTGELFF. The CDR3 nucleotides are TGTGCCTGGAGAGAAGGCACCGGGGAGCTGTTTTTT.

The chain recombines TRBV6-2 or TRBV6-3 with TRBJ2-7, with TRBD2 matching over 10 bases. The CDR3 is made up of 15 amino acids. Germline V CDR1 and CDR2: MNHEY, SVGEGT. The junction had 8 bases not matched to a gene; V was cut back by 5 bases and J by 4 bases. CDR3: CASSNVGLAAYEQYF. As DNA, the CDR3 is TGTGCCAGCAGTAACGTCGGACTAGCGGCGTACGAGCAGTACTTC.

The chain couples TRBV6-2 or TRBV6-3 to TRBJ1-1; possibly TRBD1 for D (5 bases). Germline lookup yields CDR1 MNHEY and CDR2 SVGEGT. The V and J ends lost 2 bases and 3 bases respectively, with 10 bases between them. The CDR3 extends over 14 amino acids. The CDR3 loop reads CASSYGRVHTEAFF. The CDR3 DNA reads TGTGCCAGCAGTTACGGCAGGGTGCACACTGAAGCTTTCTTT.